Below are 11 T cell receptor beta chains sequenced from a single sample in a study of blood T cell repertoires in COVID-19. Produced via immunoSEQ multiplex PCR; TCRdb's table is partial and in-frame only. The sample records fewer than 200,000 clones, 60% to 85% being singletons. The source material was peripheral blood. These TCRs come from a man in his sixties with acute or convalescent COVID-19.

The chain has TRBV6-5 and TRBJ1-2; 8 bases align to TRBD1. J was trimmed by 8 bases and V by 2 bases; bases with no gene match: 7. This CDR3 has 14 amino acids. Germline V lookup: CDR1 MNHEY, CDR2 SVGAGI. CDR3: CASSYLDRGGGYTF. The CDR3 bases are TGTGCCAGCAGTTACCTCGACAGGGGTGGGGGCTACACCTTC.

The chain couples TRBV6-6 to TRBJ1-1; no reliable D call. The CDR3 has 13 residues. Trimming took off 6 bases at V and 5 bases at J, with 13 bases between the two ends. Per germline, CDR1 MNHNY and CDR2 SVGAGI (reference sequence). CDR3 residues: CASRSGGHTEAFF. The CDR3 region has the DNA TGTGCCAGCAGATCAGGAGGGCATACTGAAGCTTTCTTT.

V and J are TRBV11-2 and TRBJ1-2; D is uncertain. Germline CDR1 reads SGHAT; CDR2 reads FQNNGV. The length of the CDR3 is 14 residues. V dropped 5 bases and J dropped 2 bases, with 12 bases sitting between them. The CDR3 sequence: CASSPNAGNYGYTF. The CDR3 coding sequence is TGTGCCAGCAGCCCTAATGCGGGGAACTATGGCTACACCTTC.

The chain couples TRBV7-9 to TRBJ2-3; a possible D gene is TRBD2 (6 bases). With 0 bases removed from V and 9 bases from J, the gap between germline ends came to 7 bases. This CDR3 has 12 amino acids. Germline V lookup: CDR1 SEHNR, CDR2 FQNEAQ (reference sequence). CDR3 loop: CASSLAGRTQYF. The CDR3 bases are TGTGCCAGCAGCTTAGCGGGGAGGACGCAGTATTTT.

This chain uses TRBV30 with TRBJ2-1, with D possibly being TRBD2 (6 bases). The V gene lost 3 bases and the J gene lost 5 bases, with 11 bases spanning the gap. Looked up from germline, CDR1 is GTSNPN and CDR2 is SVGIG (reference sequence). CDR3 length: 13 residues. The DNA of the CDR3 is TGTGCCTGGAGCTCGGGGGTTAACAATGAGCAGTTCTTC. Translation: CAWSSGVNNEQFF.

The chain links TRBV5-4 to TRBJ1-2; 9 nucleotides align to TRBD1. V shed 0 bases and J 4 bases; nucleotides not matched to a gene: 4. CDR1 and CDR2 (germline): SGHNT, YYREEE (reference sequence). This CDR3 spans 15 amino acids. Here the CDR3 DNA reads TGTGCCAGCAGCTTGGGCGGGACAGGGATCTATGGCTACACCTTC. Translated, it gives CASSLGGTGIYGYTF.

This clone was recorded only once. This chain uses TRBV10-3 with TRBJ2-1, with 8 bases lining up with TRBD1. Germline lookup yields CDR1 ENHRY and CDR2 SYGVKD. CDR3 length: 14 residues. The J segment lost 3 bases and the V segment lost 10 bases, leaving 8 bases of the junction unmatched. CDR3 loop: CATNRGQDYNEQFF. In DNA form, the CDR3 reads TGTGCCACCAACCGGGGACAGGACTACAATGAGCAGTTCTTC.

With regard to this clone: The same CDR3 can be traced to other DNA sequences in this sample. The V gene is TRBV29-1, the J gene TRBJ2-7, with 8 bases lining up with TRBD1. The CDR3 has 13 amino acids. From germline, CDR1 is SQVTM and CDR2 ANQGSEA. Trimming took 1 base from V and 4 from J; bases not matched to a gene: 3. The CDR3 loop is CSVEGDRNYEQYF. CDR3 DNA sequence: TGCAGCGTTGAAGGGGACAGGAATTACGAGCAGTACTTC.

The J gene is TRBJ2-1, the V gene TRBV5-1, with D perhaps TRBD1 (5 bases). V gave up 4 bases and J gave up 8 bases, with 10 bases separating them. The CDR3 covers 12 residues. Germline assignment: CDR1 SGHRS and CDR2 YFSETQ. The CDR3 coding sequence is TGCGCCAGCAGCCTCAGCAGGGATGAGCAGTTCTTC. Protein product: CASSLSRDEQFF. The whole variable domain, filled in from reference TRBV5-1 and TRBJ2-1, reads KAGVTQTPRYLIKTRGQQVTLSCSPISGHRSVSWYQQTPGQGLQFLFEYFSETQRNKGNFPGRFSGRQFSNSRSEMNVSTLELGDSALYLCASSLSRDEQFFGPGTRLTVL.

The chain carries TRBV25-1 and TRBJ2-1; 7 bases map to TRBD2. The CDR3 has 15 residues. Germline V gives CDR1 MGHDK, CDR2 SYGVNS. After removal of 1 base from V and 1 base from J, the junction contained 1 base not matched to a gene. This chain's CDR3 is CASSELGGSYNEQFF. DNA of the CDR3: TGTGCCAGCAGTGAATTGGGGGGGTCCTACAATGAGCAGTTCTTC.

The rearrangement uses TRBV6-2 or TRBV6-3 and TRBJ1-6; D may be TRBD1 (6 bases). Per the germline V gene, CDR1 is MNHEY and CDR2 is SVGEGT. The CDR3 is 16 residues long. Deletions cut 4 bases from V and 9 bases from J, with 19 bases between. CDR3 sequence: CASSFQQGVLGSPLHF. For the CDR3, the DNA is TGTGCCAGCAGTTTCCAACAGGGTGTCCTAGGTTCACCCCTCCACTTT.